The TCR beta chain under discussion was sequenced for a study of shared clonotypes between healthy human individuals. Study conclusions and caveats: Sorted-subset sequencing, rarefaction showed, was incomplete despite large depth. Non-shared clonotypes had lower generation probabilities than clonotypes shared by all four sorted-subset donors.

Libraries were prepared by immunoSEQ multiplex PCR; TCRdb keeps only in-frame clonotypes and omits some of them. The sample consists of approximately 530,000 clones, more than 95% of them appearing once. Trimming cost V 5 bases and J 5 bases; bases outside gene matches: 7. The CDR3 runs 15 residues. From germline, CDR1 is SGHRS and CDR2 YFSETQ. A word on this clone: Its antigen remains unidentified.

Healthy adults negative for HIV, lacking recent acute infections or vaccinations, served as donors. Sequenced material: naive CD4+ T cells sorted from blood. The subset is: CD45RA+ positively selected. V is TRBV5-1 and J is TRBJ2-1, with TRBD2 identical over 10 bases. This receptor was identified in a woman aged 25 to 39 in good health. The CDR3: CASRTGLAPNNEQFF. The CDR3 DNA reads TGCGCCAGCAGGACGGGACTAGCGCCAAACAATGAGCAGTTCTTC.